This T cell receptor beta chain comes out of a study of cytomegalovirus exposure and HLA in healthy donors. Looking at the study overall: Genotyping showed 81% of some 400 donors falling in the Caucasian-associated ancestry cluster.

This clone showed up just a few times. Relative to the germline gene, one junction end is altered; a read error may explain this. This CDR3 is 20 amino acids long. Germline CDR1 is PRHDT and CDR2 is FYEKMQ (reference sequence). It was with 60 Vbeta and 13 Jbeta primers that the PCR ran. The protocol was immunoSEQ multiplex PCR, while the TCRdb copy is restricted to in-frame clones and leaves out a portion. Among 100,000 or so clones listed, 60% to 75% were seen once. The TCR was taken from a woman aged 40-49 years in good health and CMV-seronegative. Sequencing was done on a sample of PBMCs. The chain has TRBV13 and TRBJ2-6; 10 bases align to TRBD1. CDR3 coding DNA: TGTGCCAGCAGCTCTGCGCTTACCGGGACAGGGGATTATGGGACCAACGTCCTGACTTTC. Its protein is CASSSALTGTGDYGTNVLTF. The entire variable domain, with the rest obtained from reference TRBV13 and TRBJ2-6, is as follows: AAGVIQSPRHLIKEKRETATLKCYPIPRHDTVYWYQQGPGQDPQFLISFYEKMQSDKGSIPDRFSAQQFSDYHSELNMSSLELGDSALYFCASSSALTGTGDYGTNVLTFGAGSRLTVL.